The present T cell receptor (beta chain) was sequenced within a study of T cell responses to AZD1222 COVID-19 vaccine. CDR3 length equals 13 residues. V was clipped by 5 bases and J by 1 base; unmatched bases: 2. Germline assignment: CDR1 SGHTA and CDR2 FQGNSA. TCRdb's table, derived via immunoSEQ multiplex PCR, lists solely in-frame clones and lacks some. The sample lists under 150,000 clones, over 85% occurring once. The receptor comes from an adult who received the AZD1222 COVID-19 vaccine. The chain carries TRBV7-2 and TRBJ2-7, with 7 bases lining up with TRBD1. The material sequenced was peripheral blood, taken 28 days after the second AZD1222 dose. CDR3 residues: CASSPTGSYEQYF. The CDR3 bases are TGTGCCAGCAGCCCGACAGGGTCCTACGAGCAGTACTTC.